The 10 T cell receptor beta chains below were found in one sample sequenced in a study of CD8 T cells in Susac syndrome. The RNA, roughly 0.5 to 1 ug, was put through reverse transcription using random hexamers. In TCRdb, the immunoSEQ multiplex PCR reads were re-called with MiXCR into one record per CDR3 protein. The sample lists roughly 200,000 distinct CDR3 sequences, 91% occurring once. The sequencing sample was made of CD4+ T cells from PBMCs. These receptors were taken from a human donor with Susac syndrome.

This CDR3 reads CASSISRGRPQETQYF. The CDR3 coding sequence is TGTGCCAGTAGTATTAGCAGAGGCCGACCACAAGAGACCCAGTACTTC. The chain uses TRBV19 and TRBJ2-5; D is unclear. The CDR3 is made up of 16 amino acids. CDR1 and CDR2 from the germline V gene are LNHDA and SQIVND (reference sequence). V was shortened by 3 bases and J by 2 bases, with 16 bases between the two germline ends.

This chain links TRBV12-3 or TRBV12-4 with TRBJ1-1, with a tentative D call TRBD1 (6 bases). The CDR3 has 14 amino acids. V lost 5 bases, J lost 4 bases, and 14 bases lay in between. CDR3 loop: CASSGQGLSTEAFF. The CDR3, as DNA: TGTGCCAGCAGTGGGCAGGGGCTGAGCACTGAAGCTTTCTTT.

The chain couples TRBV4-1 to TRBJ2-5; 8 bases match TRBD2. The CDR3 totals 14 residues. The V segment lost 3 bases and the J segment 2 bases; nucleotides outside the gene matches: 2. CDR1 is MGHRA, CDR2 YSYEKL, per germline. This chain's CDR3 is CASSHGTRQETQYF. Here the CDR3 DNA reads TGCGCCAGCAGCCATGGGACTAGACAAGAGACCCAGTACTTC.

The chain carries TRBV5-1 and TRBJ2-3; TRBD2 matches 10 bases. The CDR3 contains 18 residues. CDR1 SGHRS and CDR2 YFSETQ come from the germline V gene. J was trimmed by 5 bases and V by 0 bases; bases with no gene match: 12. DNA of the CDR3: TGCGCCAGCAGCTTGGCGGTATCAGCGGGGGGGCCCGTAGATACGCAGTATTTT. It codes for CASSLAVSAGGPVDTQYF.

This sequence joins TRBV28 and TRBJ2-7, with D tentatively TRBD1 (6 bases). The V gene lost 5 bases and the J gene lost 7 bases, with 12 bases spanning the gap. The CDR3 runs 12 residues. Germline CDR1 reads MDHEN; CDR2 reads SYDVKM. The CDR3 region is CASSHYRVEQYF. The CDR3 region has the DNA TGTGCCAGCAGTCATTACAGGGTTGAGCAGTACTTC.

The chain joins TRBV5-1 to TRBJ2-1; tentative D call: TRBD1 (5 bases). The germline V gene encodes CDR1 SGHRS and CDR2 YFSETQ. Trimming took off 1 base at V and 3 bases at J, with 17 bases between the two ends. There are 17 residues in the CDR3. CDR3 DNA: TGCGCCAGCAGCTTGTCGCCCCAAAGACAGAGCTACAATGAGCAGTTCTTC. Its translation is CASSLSPQRQSYNEQFF. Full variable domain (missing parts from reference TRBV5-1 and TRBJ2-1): KAGVTQTPRYLIKTRGQQVTLSCSPISGHRSVSWYQQTPGQGLQFLFEYFSETQRNKGNFPGRFSGRQFSNSRSEMNVSTLELGDSALYLCASSLSPQRQSYNEQFFGPGTRLTVL.

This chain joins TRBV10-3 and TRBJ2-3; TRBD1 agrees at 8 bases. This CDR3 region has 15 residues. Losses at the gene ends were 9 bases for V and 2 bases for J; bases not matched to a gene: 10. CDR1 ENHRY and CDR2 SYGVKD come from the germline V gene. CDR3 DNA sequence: TGTGCCATTGCTTCCGGGACAGGAATCACAGATACGCAGTATTTT. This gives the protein CAIASGTGITDTQYF.

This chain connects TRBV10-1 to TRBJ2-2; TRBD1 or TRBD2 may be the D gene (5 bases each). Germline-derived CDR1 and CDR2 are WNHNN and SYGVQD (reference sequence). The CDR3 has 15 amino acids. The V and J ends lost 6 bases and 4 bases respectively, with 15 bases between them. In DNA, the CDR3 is TGCGCCAGCAGCGCCGACCTGAGGGGCACCGGGGAGCTGTTTTTT. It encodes CASSADLRGTGELFF.

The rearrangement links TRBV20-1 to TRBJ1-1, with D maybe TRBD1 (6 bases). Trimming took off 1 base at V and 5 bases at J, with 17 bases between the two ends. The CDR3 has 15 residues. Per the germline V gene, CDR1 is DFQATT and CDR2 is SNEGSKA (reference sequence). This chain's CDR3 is CSARGLDRIGTEAFF. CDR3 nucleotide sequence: TGCAGTGCTAGAGGGTTAGACAGGATAGGAACTGAAGCTTTCTTT.

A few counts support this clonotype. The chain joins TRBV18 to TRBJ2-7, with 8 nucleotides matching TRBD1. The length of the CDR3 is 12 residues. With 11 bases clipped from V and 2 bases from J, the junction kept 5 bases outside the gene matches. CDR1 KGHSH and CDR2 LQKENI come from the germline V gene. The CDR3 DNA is TGTGCCGCCGGGACAGGCGCCTACGAGCAGTACTTC. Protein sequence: CAAGTGAYEQYF.